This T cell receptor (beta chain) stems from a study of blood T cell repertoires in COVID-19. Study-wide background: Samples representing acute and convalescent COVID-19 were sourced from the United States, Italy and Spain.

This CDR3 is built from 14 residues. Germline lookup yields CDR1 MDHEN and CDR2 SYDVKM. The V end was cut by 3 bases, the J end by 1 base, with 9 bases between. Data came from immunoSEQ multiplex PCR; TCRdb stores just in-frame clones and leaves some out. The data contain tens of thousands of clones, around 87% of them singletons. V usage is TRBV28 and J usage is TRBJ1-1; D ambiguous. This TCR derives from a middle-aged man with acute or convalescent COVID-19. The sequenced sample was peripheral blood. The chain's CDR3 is CASSFSGGNTEAFF. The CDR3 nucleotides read TGTGCCAGCAGTTTCTCGGGAGGGAACACTGAAGCTTTCTTT.